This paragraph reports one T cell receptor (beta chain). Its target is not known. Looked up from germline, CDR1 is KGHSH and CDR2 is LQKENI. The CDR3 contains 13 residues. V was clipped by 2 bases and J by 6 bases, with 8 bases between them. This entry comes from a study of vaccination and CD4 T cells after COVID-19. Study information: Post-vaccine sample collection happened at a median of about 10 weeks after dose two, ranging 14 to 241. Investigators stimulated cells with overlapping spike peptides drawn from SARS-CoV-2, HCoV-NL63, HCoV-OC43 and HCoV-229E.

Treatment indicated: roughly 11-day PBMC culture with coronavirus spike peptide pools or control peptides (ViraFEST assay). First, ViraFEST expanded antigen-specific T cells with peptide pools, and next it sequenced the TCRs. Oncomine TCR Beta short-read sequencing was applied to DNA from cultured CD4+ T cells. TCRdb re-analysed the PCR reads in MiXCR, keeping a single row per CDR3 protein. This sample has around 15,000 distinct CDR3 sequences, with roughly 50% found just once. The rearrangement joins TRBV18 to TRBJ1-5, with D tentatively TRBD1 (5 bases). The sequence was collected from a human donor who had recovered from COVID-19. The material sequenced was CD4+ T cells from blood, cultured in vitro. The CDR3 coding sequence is TGTGCCAGCTCACCAGAGGGGTCTCAGCCCCAGCATTTT. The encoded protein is CASSPEGSQPQHF.